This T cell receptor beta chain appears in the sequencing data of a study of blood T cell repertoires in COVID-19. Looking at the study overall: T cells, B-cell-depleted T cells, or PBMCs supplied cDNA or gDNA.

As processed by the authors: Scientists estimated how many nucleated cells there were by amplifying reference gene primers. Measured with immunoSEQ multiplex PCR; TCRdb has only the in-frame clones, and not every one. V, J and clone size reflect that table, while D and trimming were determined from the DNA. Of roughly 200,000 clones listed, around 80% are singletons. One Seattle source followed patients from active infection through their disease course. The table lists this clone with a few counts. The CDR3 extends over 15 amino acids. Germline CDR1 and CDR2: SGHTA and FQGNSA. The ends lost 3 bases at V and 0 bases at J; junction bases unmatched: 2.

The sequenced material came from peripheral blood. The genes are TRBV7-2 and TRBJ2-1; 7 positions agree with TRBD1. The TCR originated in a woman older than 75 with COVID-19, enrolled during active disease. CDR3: CASSLTGYSYNEQFF. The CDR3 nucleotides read TGTGCCAGCAGCTTGACAGGGTACTCCTACAATGAGCAGTTCTTC.